The T cell receptor beta chain described here comes from a study of CD8+ T cells in alopecia areata. Background on the study: Treatment comprised oral tofacitinib, 5 to 10 mg twice daily, in treated patients.

With regard to this clone: The antigen remains unidentified.

Treatment of the sample: oral pan-JAK inhibitor, 5-10 mg twice daily. Following extraction, RNA underwent reverse transcription to cDNA, which served as the sequencing template. The method was immunoSEQ multiplex PCR; TCRdb's version includes in-frame clones alone and lacks a portion of them. The table lists about 140,000 clones, 75% to 85% of them singletons, with 20% to 25% in the top ten. Findings of the study overall: More clonal than normal scalp was lesional scalp, particularly alopecia totalis/universalis. A great number of expanded lesional clones endured in scalp and blood during tofacitinib.

CDR3 size: 14 residues. Germline assignment: CDR1 MNHEY and CDR2 SVGAGI. V lost 8 bases to trimming and J lost 6 bases; unmatched junction nucleotides: 8. The material was CD8+ T cells sorted from blood, obtained at week 4, from a patient treated with tofacitinib. This TCR came from a human donor with alopecia areata. The chain recombines TRBV6-5 with TRBJ2-1, with TRBD1 matching over 9 bases. The CDR3 is CASRRTGAGNEQFF. Here the CDR3 DNA reads TGTGCCAGCCGACGGACAGGGGCTGGCAATGAGCAGTTCTTC.